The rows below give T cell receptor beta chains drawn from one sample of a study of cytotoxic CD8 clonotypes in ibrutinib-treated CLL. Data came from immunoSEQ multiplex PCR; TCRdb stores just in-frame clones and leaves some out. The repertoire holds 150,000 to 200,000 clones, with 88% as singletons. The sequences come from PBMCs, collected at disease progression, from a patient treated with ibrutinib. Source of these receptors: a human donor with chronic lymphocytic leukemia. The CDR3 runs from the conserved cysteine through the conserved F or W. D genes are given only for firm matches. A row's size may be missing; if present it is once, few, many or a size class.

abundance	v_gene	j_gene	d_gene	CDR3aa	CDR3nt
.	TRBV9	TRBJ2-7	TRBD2	CASSASTSGRAYEQYF	TGTGCCAGCAGCGCAAGTACTAGCGGGAGGGCGTACGAGCAGTACTTC
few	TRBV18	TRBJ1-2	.	CASSPLGTNYGYTF	TGTGCCAGCTCACCCCTGGGGACTAACTATGGCTACACCTTC
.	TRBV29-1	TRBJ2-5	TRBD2	CSVTGLAGDETQYF	TGCAGCGTCACGGGACTAGCGGGAGACGAGACCCAGTACTTC
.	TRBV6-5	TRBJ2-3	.	CASSFRQGTDTQYF	TGTGCCAGCAGTTTCCGACAGGGCACAGATACGCAGTATTTT
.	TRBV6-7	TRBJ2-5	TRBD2	CASSYSGGVQETQYF	TGTGCCAGCAGTTACTCTGGGGGGGTTCAAGAGACCCAGTACTTC
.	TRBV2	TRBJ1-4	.	CATGPSENEKLFF	TGTGCCACAGGGCCGTCTGAAAATGAAAAACTGTTTTTT
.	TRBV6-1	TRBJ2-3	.	CASSRVTLYF	TGTGCCAGCAGTAGGGTAACGCTCTATTTT
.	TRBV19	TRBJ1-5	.	CASTVGQMSNQPQHF	TGTGCCAGTACCGTCGGACAGATGAGCAATCAGCCCCAGCATTTT
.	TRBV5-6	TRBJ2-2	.	CASSLAVSGNTGELFF	TGTGCCAGCAGCTTGGCGGTTTCGGGGAACACCGGGGAGCTGTTTTTT
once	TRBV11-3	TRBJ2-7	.	CASSLAASETYEQYF	TGTGCCAGCAGCTTAGCGGCTAGCGAGACCTACGAGCAGTACTTC
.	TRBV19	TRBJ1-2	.	CASSKGDGYTF	TGTGCCAGTAGTAAGGGCGATGGCTACACCTTC
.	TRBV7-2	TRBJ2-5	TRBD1	CASSLESGGRWETQYF	TGTGCCAGCAGCTTAGAGTCAGGGGGTAGGTGGGAGACCCAGTACTTC
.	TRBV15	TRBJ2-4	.	CATSRTEPPALVQYF	TGTGCCACCAGCAGGACGGAACCTCCCGCGTTGGTTCAGTACTTC
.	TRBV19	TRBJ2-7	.	CASSTTSGTDEQYF	TGTGCCAGTAGTACCACAAGCGGGACAGACGAGCAGTACTTC
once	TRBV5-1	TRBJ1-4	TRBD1	CASSLVGQGSEKLFF	TGCGCCAGCAGCTTGGTCGGACAGGGAAGTGAAAAACTGTTTTTT
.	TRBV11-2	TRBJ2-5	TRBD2	CASSNRLAGETQYF	TGTGCCAGCAGCAATCGACTAGCGGGCGAGACCCAGTACTTC
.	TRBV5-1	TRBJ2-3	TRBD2	CASSLGTSGSTPDTQYF	TGCGCCAGCAGCTTGGGGACTAGCGGGAGCACACCAGATACGCAGTATTTT
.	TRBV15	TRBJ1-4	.	CATSRDRWGAGEKLFF	TGTGCCACCAGCAGAGATAGGTGGGGGGCCGGTGAAAAACTGTTTTTT
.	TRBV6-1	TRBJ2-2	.	CASSELAEVGELFF	TGTGCCAGCAGTGAACTGGCAGAGGTTGGGGAGCTGTTTTTT
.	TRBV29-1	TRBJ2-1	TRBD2	CSAAGRGMTYNEQFF	TGCAGCGCCGCGGGGCGGGGGATGACCTACAATGAGCAGTTCTTC
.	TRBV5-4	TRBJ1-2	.	CASSLELAGPRGYTF	TGTGCCAGCAGCTTGGAATTGGCAGGGCCTCGCGGCTACACCTTC
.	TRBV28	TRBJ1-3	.	CASSIRRGSGNTIYF	TGTGCCAGCAGCATTCGTAGGGGCTCTGGAAACACCATATATTTT
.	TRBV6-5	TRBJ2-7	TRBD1	CASSLTGGAHEQYF	TGTGCCAGCAGCCTAACAGGGGGCGCCCACGAGCAGTACTTC
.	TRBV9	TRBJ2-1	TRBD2	CASSVLGTTNNEQFF	TGTGCCAGCAGCGTATTAGGGACTACAAACAATGAGCAGTTCTTC
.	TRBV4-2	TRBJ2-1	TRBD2	CASSQAHRREAGNEQFF	TGTGCCAGCAGCCAAGCCCATCGGCGGGAGGCCGGGAATGAGCAGTTCTTC
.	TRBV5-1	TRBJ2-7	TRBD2	CASSRGTSYEQYF	TGCGCCAGCAGCAGGGGGACTAGCTACGAGCAGTACTTC
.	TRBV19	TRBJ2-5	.	CASSRDTSETQYF	TGTGCCAGTAGTCGGGACACCTCAGAAACCCAGTACTTC
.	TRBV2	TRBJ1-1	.	CASRGLGTEAFF	TGTGCCAGCAGGGGTTTGGGCACTGAAGCTTTCTTT
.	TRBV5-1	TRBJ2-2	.	CASSLVLAATNTGELFF	TGCGCCAGCAGCTTGGTTCTAGCCGCCACGAACACCGGGGAGCTGTTTTTT